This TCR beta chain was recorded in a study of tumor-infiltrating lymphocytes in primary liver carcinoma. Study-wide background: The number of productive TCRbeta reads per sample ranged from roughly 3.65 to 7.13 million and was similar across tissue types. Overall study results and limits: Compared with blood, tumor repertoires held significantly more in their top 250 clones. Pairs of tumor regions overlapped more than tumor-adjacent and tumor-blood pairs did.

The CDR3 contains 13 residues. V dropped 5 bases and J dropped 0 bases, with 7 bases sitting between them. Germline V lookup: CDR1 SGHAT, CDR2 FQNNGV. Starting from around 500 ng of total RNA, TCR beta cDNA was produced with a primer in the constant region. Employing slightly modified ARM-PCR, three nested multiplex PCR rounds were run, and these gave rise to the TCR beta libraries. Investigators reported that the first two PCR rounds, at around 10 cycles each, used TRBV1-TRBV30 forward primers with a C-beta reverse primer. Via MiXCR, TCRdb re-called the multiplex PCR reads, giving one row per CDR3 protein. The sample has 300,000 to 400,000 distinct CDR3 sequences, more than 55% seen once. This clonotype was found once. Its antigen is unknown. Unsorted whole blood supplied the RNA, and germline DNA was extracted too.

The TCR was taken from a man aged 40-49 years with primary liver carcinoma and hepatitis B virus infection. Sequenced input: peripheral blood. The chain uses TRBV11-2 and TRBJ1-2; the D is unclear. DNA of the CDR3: TGTGCCAGCAGCGGTCAGCCTAACTATGGCTACACCTTC. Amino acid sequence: CASSGQPNYGYTF.